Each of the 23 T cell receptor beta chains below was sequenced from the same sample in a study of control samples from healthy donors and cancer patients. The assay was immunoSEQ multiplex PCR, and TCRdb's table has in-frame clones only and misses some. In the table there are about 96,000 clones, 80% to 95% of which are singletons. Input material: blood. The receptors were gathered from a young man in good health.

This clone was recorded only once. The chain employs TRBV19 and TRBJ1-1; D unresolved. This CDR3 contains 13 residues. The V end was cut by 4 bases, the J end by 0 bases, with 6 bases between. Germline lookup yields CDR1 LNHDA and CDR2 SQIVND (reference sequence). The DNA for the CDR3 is TGTGCCAGTAGTACCACAGTGAACACTGAAGCTTTCTTT. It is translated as CASSTTVNTEAFF. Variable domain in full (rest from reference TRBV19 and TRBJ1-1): DGGITQSPKYLFRKEGQNVTLSCEQNLNHDAMYWYRQDPGQGLRLIYYSQIVNDFQKGDIAEGYSVSREKKESFPLTVTSAQKNPTAFYLCASSTTVNTEAFFGQGTRLTVV.

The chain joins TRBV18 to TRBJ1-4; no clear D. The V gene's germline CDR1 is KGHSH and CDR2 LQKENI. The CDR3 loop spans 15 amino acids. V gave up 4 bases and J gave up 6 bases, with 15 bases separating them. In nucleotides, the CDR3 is TGTGCCAGCTCACTTGGACGCCGGGATTATGAAAAACTGTTTTTT. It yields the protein CASSLGRRDYEKLFF.

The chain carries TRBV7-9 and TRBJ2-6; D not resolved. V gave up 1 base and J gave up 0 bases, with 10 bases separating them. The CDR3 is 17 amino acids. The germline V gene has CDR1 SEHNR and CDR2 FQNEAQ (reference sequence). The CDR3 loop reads CASSLGYSRSGANVLTF. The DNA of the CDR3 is TGTGCCAGCAGCTTAGGGTACTCGCGCTCTGGGGCCAACGTCCTGACTTTC.

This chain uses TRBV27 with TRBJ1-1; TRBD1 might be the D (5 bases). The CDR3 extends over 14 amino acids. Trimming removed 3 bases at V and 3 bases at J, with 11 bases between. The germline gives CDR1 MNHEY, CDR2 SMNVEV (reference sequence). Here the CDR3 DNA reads TGTGCCAGCAGTTTGGGGGTAGCGGACACTGAAGCTTTCTTT. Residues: CASSLGVADTEAFF.

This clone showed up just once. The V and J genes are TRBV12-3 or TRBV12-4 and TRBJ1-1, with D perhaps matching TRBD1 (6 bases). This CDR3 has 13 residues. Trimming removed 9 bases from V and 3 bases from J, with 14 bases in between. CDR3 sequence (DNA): TGTGCCAGTAGACAGGCAGAGTACACTGAAGCTTTCTTT. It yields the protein CASRQAEYTEAFF.

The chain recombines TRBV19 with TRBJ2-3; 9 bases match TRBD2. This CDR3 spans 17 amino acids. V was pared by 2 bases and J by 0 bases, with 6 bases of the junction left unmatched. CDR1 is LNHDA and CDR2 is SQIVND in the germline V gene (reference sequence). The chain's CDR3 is CASSILAGLSSTDTQYF. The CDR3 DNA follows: TGTGCCAGTAGTATACTAGCGGGACTAAGCAGCACAGATACGCAGTATTTT.

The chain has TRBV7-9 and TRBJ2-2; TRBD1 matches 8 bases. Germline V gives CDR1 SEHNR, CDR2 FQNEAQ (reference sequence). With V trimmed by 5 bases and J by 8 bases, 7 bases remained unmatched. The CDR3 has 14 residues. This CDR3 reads CASSDRGFTGELFF. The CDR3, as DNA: TGTGCCAGCAGCGACAGGGGATTCACGGGGGAGCTGTTTTTT.

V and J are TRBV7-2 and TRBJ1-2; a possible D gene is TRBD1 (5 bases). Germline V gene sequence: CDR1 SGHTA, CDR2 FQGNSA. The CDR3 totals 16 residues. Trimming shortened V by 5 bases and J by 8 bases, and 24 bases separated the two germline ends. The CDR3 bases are TGTGCCAGCAGCATCTCCGGGACCTCACCACCGGGGGGCTACACCTTC. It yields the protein CASSISGTSPPGGYTF.

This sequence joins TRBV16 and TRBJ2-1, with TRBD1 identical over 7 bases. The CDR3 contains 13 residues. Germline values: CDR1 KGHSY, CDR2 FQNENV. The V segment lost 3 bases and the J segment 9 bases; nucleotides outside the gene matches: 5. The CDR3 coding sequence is TGTGCCAGCAGCCATTACGACAGGGCTGAGCAGTTCTTC. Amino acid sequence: CASSHYDRAEQFF.

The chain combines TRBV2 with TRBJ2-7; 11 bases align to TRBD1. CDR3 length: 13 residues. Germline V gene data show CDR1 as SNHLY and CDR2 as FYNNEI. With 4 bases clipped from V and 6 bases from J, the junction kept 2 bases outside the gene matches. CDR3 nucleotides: TGTGCCAGCAGTGGGGGACAGGGGGTCGAGCAGTACTTC. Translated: CASSGGQGVEQYF.

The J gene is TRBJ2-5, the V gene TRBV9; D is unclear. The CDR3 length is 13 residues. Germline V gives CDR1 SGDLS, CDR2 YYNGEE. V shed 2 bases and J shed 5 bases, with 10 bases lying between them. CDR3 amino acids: CASSVTSGETQYF. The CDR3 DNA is TGTGCCAGCAGCGTGACTTCTGGGGAGACCCAGTACTTC.

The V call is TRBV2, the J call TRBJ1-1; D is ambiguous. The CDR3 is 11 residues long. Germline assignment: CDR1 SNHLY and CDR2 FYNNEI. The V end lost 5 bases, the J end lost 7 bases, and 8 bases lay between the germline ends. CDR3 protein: CASSRLLEAFF. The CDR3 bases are TGTGCCAGCAGTCGCCTTCTTGAAGCTTTCTTT.

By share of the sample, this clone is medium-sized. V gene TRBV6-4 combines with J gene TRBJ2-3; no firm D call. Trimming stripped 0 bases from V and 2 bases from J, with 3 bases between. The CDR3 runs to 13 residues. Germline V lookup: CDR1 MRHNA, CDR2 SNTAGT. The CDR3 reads CASSDSDTDTQYF. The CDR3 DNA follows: TGTGCCAGCAGTGACTCGGACACAGATACGCAGTATTTT.

In DNA, the CDR3 is TGTGCCAGCAGCCAAGTAGCGGGGGGCACAGATACGCAGTATTTT. Protein product: CASSQVAGGTDTQYF. The gene calls are TRBV7-9 and TRBJ2-3, with 9 bases matching TRBD2. V lost 5 bases to trimming and J lost 1 base; unmatched junction nucleotides: 4. This CDR3 region has 15 residues. Looked up from germline, CDR1 is SEHNR and CDR2 is FQNEAQ (reference sequence).

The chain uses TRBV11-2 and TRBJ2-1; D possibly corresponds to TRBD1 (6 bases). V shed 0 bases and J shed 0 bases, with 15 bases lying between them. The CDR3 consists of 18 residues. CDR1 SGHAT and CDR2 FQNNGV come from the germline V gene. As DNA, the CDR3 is TGTGCCAGCAGCTTAGAACTCAACAGGGTCAGCTCCTACAATGAGCAGTTCTTC. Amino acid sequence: CASSLELNRVSSYNEQFF. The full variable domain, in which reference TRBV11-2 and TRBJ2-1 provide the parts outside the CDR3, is EAGVAQSPRYKIIEKRQSVAFWCNPISGHATLYWYQQILGQGPKLLIQFQNNGVVDDSQLPKDRFSAERLKGVDSTLKIQPAKLEDSAVYLCASSLELNRVSSYNEQFFGPGTRLTVL.

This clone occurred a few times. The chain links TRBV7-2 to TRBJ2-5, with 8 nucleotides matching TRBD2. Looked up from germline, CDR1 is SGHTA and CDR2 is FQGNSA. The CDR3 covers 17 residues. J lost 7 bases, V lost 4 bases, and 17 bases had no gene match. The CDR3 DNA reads TGTGCCAGCAGCTCCACCACCCCAAGGCGGGGGGTCGGGACCCAGTACTTC. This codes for CASSSTTPRRGVGTQYF.

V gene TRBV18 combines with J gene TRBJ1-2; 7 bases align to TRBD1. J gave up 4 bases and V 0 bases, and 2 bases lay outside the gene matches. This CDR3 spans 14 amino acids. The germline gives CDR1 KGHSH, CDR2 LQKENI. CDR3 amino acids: CASSPPGQSYGYTF. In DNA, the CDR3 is TGTGCCAGCTCACCACCGGGACAGAGCTATGGCTACACCTTC.

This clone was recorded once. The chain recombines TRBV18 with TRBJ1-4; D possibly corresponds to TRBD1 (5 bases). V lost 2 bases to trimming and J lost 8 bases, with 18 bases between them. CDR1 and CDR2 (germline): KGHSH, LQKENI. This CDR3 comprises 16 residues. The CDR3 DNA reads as TGTGCCAGCTCACCATTAGAACGGACGAAGGGGGAAAAACTGTTTTTT. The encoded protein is CASSPLERTKGEKLFF.

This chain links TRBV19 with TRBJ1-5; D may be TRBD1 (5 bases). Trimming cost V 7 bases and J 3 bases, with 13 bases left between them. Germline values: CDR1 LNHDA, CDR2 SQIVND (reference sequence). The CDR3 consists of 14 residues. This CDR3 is CASKYGGNNQPQHF. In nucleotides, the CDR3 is TGTGCCAGTAAGTACGGGGGGAACAATCAGCCCCAGCATTTT.

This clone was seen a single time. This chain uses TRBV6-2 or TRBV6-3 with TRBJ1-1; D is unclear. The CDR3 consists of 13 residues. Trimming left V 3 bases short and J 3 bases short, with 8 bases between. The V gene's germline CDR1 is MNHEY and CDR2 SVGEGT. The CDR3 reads CASSYDTYTEAFF. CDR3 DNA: TGTGCCAGCAGTTATGACACTTACACTGAAGCTTTCTTT.

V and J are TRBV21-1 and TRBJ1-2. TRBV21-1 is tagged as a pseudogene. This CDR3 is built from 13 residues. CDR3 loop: CASTQRGGYGYTF. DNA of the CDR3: TGTGCCAGCACTCAACGGGGGGGCTATGGCTACACCTTC.

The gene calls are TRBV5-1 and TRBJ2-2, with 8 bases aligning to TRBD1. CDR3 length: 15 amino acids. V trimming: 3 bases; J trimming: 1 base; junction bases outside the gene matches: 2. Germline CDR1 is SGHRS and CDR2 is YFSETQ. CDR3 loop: CASSYGTGNTGELFF. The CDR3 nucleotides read TGCGCCAGCAGCTATGGGACAGGGAACACCGGGGAGCTGTTTTTT.

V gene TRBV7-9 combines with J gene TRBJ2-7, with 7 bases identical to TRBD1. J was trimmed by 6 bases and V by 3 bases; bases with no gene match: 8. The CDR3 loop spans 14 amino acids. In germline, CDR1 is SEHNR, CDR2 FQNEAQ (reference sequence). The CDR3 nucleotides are TGTGCCAGCAGCTTTGGGGACAGCAGGGGCGAGCAGTACTTC. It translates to CASSFGDSRGEQYF.